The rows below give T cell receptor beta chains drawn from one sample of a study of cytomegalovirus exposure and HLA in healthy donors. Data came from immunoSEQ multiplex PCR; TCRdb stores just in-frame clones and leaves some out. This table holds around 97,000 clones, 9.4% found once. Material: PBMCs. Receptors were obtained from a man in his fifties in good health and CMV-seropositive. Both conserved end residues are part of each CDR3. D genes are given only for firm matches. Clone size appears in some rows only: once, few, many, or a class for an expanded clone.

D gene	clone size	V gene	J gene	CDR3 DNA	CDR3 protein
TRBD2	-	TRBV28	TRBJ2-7	TGTGCCAGCAGTTTAGGCGGGAGAGAGTACGAGCAGTACTTC	CASSLGGREYEQYF
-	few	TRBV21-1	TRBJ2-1	TGTGCCAGCACCGAAGCGGGAGGGCCTCCGACCGGTGAGCAGTTCTTC	CASTEAGGPPTGEQFF
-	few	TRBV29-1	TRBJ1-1	TGCAGCGTCTCCTCAGGAAACACTGAAGCTTTCTTT	CSVSSGNTEAFF
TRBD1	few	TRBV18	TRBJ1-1	TGTGCCATCGACGAAATTTCGCAGGGGGACACTGAAGCTTTCTTT	CAIDEISQGDTEAFF
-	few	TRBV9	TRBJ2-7	TGTGCCAGCAGCGTAGGTGGTAGCGCCTACGAGCAGTACTTC	CASSVGGSAYEQYF
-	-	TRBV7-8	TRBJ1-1	TGTGCCAGCAGCTTCATTAGCACAGGGAGGGTGAACACTGAAGCTTTCTTT	CASSFISTGRVNTEAFF
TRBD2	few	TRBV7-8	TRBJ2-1	TGTGCCAGCAGCTTAGGTCCCAGCGGGAGGGTTAGGCAGTTCTTC	CASSLGPSGRVRQFF
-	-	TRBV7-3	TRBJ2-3	TGTGCCAGCAGCTTAGTGGGTAGAGGCGGGGAGGCGCAGTATTTT	CASSLVGRGGEAQYF
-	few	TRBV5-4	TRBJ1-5	TGTGCCAGCAGCTTTGGCAGCAATCAGCCCCAGCATTTT	CASSFGSNQPQHF
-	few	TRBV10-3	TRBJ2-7	TGTGCCATCAGTCCGACAGGCGGCTCCTACGAGCAGTACTTC	CAISPTGGSYEQYF
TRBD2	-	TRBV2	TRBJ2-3	TGTGCTAGCAGCGGGAGCGGGAGGCGCCGCACAGATACGCAGTATTTT	CASSGSGRRRTDTQYF
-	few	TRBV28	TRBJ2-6	TGTGCCAGCAGTTTACAGGGCTCTGGGGCCAACGTCCTGACTTTC	CASSLQGSGANVLTF
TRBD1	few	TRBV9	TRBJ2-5	TGTGCCAGCAGCGTAGGTGGGTCAGGGGGCAATCATGAGACCCAGTACTTC	CASSVGGSGGNHETQYF
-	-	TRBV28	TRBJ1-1	TGTGCCAGCAACCTGGGGGGGAACACTGAAGCTTTCTTT	CASNLGGNTEAFF
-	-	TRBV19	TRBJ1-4	TGTGCCAGTAGACAGCTTGCAACTAATGAAAAACTGTTTTTT	CASRQLATNEKLFF
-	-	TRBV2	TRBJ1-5	TGTGCCAGCAGTGATGGTCACGGGAATCAGCCCCAGCATTTT	CASSDGHGNQPQHF
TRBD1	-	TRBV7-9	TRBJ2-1	TGTGCCAGCAGCTCCCCGGGACAGGCCTACAATGAGCAGTTCTTC	CASSSPGQAYNEQFF
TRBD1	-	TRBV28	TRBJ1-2	TGTGCCAGCAAAATTTCGGCAGGGGGGTATGGCTACACCTTC	CASKISAGGYGYTF
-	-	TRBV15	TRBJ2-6	TGTGCCACCAGCAGAGACCGGGGTTCTGGGGCCAACGTCCTGACTTTC	CATSRDRGSGANVLTF
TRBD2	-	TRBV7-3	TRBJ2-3	TGTGCCAGCAGCTTAACGTATAGCGGGAGCACAGATACGCAGTATTTT	CASSLTYSGSTDTQYF
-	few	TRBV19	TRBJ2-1	TGTGCCAGTAGTATAGGGGGGCGCGTCGATAATGAGCAGTTCTTC	CASSIGGRVDNEQFF
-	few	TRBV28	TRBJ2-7	TGTGCCAGCAGTCCCCACTCGGGGAGCCCCTACGAGCAGTACTTC	CASSPHSGSPYEQYF
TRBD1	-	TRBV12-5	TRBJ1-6	TGTGCTAGTGGTTTGGGCCTGGACAGGGCGCATAATTCACCCCTCCACTTT	CASGLGLDRAHNSPLHF
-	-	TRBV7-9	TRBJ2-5	TGTGCCAGCAACCGACACCAGGGGCAAGAGACCCAGTACTTC	CASNRHQGQETQYF
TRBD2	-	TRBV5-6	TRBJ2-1	TGTGCCAGCAGCCGTTCGACTAGCGGGAGTATCTATGAGCAGTTCTTC	CASSRSTSGSIYEQFF
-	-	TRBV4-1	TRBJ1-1	TGCGCCAGCAGCCAAACGGGGGGCCGGGGTGAAGCTTTCTTT	CASSQTGGRGEAFF
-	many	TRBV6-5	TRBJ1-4	TGTGCCAGCAGTCACCGACTGGGTGAAAAACTGTTTTTT	CASSHRLGEKLFF
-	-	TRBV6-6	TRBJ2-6	TGTGCCAGCAGTTCCTCAGGCGGTGGGGCCAACGTCCTGACTTTC	CASSSSGGGANVLTF
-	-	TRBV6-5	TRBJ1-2	TGTGCCAGCAGTACGAACACAGCCCTGGGTTCCCCCACCTTC	CASSTNTALGSPTF
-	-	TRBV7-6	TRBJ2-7	TGTGCCAGCAGCTTAGGGGGTAGCGGTAGCTCCTACGAGCAGTACTTC	CASSLGGSGSSYEQYF
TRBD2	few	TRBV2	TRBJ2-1	TGTGCCAGCCTAAGAGCGGGGTACAATGAGCAGTTCTTC	CASLRAGYNEQFF